The following is a T cell receptor beta chain sequence with its context. In the authors' workflow: The authors estimated nucleated cell counts from reference gene primer amplification. Data came from immunoSEQ multiplex PCR; TCRdb stores just in-frame clones and leaves some out. The V and J calls and clone size were taken over from that table, and D and trimming were inferred from the DNA. The sample consists of roughly 250,000 clones, roughly 87% of them appearing once. These data originate in a study of blood T cell repertoires in COVID-19. The overall study: The origin of the acute and convalescent COVID-19 samples was the United States, Italy and Spain. Sources were T cells, B-cell-depleted T cells, or PBMCs; the material itself was cDNA or gDNA.

The CDR3 is 14 residues long. Germline V gene lookup returns CDR1 LNHDA and CDR2 SQIVND (reference sequence). With 6 bases clipped from V and 4 bases from J, the junction kept 8 bases outside the gene matches. The material sequenced was peripheral blood. The sequence was collected from a man in his 60s who had recovered from COVID-19. The gene calls are TRBV19 and TRBJ2-5; 7 bases fit TRBD1. The CDR3 loop reads CASSTGVRGETQYF. CDR3 bases: TGTGCCAGTAGCACAGGGGTAAGGGGAGAGACCCAGTACTTC.